The TCR beta chain described here comes from a study of shared clonotypes between healthy human individuals. Methods used by the authors: Filtering differed since immunoSEQ provided only junctions, with no quality scores. The data were produced by immunoSEQ multiplex PCR, yet TCRdb's version contains in-frame clones alone and is incomplete. D and trimming were read from the DNA, whereas the V and J calls and clone size are those reported in that table. The sample includes a few million clones, 85% to 95% of them seen just once. In regard to this clone: Antigen specificity is unknown.

General observations from the study: Shared clonotypes across all four donors exceeded non-shared ones in generation probability.

The V segment lost 3 bases and the J segment 9 bases; nucleotides outside the gene matches: 7. The germline CDR1 and CDR2 sequences are SGHRS and YFSETQ. This CDR3 region has 14 residues. CD4+ cells yielded CD45RA+ naive and CD45RA-negative memory subsets. The TCR originated in a man aged 18-30 years in good health. V and J are TRBV5-1 and TRBJ2-1; 9 bases align to TRBD1. The sample taken for sequencing was naive CD4+ T cells sorted from blood. The sample's subset: CD45RA+ positively selected. This CDR3 is CASSWGQGGSEQFF. CDR3 in DNA: TGCGCCAGCAGCTGGGGACAGGGAGGTAGTGAGCAGTTCTTC.